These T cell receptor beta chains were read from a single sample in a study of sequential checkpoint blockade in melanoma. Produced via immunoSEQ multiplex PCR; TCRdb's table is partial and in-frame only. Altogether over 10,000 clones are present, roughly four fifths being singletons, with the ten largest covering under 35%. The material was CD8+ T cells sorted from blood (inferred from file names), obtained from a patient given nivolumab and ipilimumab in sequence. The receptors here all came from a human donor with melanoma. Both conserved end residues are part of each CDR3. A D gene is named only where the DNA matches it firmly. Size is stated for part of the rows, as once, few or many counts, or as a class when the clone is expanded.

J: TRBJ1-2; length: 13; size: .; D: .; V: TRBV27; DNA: TGTGCCAGCAGTTTGGGAGGAGGCTATGGCTACACCTTC; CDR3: CASSLGGGYGYTF
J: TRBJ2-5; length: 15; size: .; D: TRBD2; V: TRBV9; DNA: TGTGCCAGCACGGCGAGCGGGAGGCCCCAAGAGACCCAGTACTTC; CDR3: CASTASGRPQETQYF
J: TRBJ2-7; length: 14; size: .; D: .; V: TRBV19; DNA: TGTGCCAGTAGTGAATACGGGACACCTTACGAGCAGTACTTC; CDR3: CASSEYGTPYEQYF
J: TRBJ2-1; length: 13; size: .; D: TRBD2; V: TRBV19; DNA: TGTGCCAGTAGTATGGGGGGGACCAATGAGCAGTTCTTC; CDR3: CASSMGGTNEQFF
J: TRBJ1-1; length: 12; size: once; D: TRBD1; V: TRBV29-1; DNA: TGCAGCGTCCCTCACAGGGGCCCTGAAGCTTTCTTT; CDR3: CSVPHRGPEAFF
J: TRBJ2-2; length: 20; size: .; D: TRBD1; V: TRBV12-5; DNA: TGTGCTAGTGGTTTGCCAATACCCGGGACAGGGTATGCTGGCACCGGGGAGCTGTTTTTT; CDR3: CASGLPIPGTGYAGTGELFF
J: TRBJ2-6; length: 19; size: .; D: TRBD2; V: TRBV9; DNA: TGTGCCAGCAGCGCCGGTCTCGGGGGGAGCCCCTCTGGGGCCAACGTCCTGACTTTC; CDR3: CASSAGLGGSPSGANVLTF
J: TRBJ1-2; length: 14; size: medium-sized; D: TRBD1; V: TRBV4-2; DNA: TGTGCCAGCAGTCGCACAGGGGGCAGAGATGGCTACACCTTC; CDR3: CASSRTGGRDGYTF
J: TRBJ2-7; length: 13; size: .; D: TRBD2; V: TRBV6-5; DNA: TGTGCCAGCGGGGTTGCTAGCGGCTACGAGCAGTACTTC; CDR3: CASGVASGYEQYF
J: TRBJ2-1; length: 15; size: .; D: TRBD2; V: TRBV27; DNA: TGTGCCAGCAGTTTAGGGTCTAGCGGGAGAAATGAGCAGTTCTTC; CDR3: CASSLGSSGRNEQFF
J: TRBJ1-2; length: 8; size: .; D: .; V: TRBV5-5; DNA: TGTGCCAGCAGCCCGACAACCTTC; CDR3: CASSPTTF
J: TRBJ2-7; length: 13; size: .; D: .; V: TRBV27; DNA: TGTGCCAGCAGTTTTCGACAGGTGGACGAGCAGTACTTC; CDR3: CASSFRQVDEQYF
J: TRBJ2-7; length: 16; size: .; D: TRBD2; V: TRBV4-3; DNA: TGCGCCAGCAGCCAGGGTCTAGCGGGAGGACTCTACGAGCAGTACTTC; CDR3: CASSQGLAGGLYEQYF
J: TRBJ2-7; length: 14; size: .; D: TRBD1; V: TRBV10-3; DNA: TGTGCCATCACCGAGGACAGGGCCTTCTACGAGCAGTACTTC; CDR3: CAITEDRAFYEQYF
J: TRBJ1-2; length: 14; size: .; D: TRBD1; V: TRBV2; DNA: TGTGCCAGCAGTGCACAGGGGGCGGGCTATGGCTACACCTTC; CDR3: CASSAQGAGYGYTF
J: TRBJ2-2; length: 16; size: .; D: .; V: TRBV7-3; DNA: TGTGCCAGCAGCCTACCCGTGCGGGAGAACACCGGGGAGCTGTTTTTT; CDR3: CASSLPVRENTGELFF
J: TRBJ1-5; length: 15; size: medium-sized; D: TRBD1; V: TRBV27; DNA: TGTGCCAGCAGTTTATCGGGACAGGGGAACAGGCCCCAGCATTTT; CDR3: CASSLSGQGNRPQHF
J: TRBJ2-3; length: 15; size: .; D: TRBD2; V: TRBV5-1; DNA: TGCGCCAGCAGCCCTAGCGGGAGTTATGGAGATACGCAGTATTTT; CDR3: CASSPSGSYGDTQYF
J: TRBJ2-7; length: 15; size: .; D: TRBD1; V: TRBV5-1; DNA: TGCGCCAGCAGCCTGTTCGGACAGGGGGCCTACGAGCAGTACTTC; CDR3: CASSLFGQGAYEQYF
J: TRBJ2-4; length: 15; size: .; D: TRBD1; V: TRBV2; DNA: TGTGCCAGCAGGGGACAGTTGGTGGGCAAAAACATTCAGTACTTC; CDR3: CASRGQLVGKNIQYF
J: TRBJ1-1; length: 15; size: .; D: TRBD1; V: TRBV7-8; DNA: TGTGCCAGCAGCCCACAACAGGGGAGCGTTGCTGAAGCTTTCTTT; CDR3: CASSPQQGSVAEAFF
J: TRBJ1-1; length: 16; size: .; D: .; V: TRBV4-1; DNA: TGCGCCAGCAGCCCAGCGGGAGGGGGGGCCCCCTCGGGAGCTTTCTTT; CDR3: CASSPAGGGAPSGAFF
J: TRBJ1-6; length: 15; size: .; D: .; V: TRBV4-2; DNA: TGTGCCAGCAGCCAGACCGGGTCCACTAATTCACCCCTCCACTTT; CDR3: CASSQTGSTNSPLHF
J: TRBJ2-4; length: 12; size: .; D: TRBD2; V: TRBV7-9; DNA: TGTGCCAGCAGCTTACCTAGCGGGAGTTTCCTCTTC; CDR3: CASSLPSGSFLF
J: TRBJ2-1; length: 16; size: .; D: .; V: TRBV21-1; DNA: TGTGCCAGCAGCAAACTTGCCCCTAGCTCCTACAATGAGCAGTTCTTC; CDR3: CASSKLAPSSYNEQFF
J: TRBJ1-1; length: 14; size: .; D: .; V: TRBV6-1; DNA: TGTGCCAGCAGCCTACGTTTTCCTCCGGTGCAAGCTTTCTTT; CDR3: CASSLRFPPVQAFF
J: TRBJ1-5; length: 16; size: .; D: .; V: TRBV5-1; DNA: TGCGCCAGCAGCTTGCAAGGGGAAGTTAGCAATCAGCCCCAGCATTTT; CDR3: CASSLQGEVSNQPQHF
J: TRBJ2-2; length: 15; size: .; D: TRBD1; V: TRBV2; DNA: TGTGCCAGCGTCCGGACAGGGGGCAACACCGGGGAGCTGTTTTTT; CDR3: CASVRTGGNTGELFF
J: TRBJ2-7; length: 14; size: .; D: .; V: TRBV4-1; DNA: TGTGCCAGCAGCCAAGTTGGGCAGTTCTACGAGCAGTACTTC; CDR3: CASSQVGQFYEQYF
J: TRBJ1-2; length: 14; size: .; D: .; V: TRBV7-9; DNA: TGTGCCAGCAGCTTAGTAGGACAGAACTATGGCTACACCTTC; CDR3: CASSLVGQNYGYTF
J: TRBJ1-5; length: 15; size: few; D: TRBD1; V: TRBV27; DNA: TGTGCCAGCTCCCTCGACAGGGAGGGCAATCAGCCCCAGCATTTT; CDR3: CASSLDREGNQPQHF
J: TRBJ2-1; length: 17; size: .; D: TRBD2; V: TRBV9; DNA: TGTGCCAGCAGCCAAGGAGCGGGAGGGCCCCCCTACAATGAGCAGTTCTTC; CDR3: CASSQGAGGPPYNEQFF
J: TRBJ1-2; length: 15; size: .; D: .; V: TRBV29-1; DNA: TGCAGCGTTTCGGGGCGCGGGGACCCAGACTATGGCTACACCTTC; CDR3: CSVSGRGDPDYGYTF
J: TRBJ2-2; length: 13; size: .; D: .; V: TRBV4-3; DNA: TGCGCCAGCAGCCAAGCTTACACCGGGGAGCTGTTTTTT; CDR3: CASSQAYTGELFF
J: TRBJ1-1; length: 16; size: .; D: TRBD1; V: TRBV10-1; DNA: TGCGCCAGCAGTGAGTCGGCAGGGGGTAGAATCACTGAAGCTTTCTTT; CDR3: CASSESAGGRITEAFF
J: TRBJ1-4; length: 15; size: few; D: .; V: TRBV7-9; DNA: TGTGCCAGCAGCCCCAGGGAATCCCCACGTGAAAAACTGTTTTTT; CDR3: CASSPRESPREKLFF
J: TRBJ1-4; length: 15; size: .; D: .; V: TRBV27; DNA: TGTGCCAGCAGTTCTGCCGGGACCGGTAATAGGGGGCTGTTTTTT; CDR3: CASSSAGTGNRGLFF
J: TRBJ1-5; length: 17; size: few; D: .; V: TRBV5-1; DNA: TGCGCCAGCAGCTTGGGGGCGATAGAGCCTAGCAATCAGCCCCAGCATTTT; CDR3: CASSLGAIEPSNQPQHF
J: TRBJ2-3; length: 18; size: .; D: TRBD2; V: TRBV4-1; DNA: TGCGCCAGCAGCCCGCAAACCGCGGACGCGGGGGGGCAAGATACGCAGTATTTT; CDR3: CASSPQTADAGGQDTQYF
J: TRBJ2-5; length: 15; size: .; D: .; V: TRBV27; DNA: TGTGCCAGCAGTCTTCGACGGGGGTGGGGAGAGACCCAGTACTTC; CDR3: CASSLRRGWGETQYF
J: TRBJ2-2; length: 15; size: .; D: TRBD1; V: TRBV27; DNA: TGTGCCAGCTGGGAAACAGGGGATAACACCGGGGAGCTGTTTTTT; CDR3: CASWETGDNTGELFF
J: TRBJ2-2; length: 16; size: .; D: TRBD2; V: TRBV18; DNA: TGTGCCAGCTCCAGTCCGGATTCGGGGGGAGCCGGGGAGCTGTTTTTT; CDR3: CASSSPDSGGAGELFF
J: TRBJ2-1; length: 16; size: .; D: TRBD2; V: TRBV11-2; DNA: TGTGCCAGCAGCACCCCCCCCGCGGGAGCAATCGATGAGCAGTTCTTC; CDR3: CASSTPPAGAIDEQFF
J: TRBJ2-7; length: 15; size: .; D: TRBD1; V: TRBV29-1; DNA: TGCAGCGTTGAATACGTGGACAGGGTAGGCTACGAGCAGTACTTC; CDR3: CSVEYVDRVGYEQYF